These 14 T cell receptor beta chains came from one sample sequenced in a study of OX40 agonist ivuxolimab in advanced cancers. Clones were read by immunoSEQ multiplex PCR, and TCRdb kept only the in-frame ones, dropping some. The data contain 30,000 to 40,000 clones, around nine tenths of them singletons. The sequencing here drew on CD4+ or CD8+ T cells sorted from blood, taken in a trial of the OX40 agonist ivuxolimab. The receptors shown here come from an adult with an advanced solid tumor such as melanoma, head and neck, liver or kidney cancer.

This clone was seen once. The CDR3: CASTRASPYEQYF. In nucleotides, the CDR3 is TGTGCCAGCACCCGAGCATCCCCCTACGAGCAGTACTTC. The chain combines TRBV28 with TRBJ2-7; D unresolved. The V end was cut by 7 bases, the J end by 2 bases, with 12 bases between. CDR3 length: 13 amino acids. Germline-derived CDR1 and CDR2 are MDHEN and SYDVKM.

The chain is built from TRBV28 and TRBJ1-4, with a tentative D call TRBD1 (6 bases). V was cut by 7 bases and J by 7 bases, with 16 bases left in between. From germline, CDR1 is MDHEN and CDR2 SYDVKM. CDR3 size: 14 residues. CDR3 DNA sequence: TGTGCCAGCACCCACAGGGAAGTTAGTGAAAAACTGTTTTTT. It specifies CASTHREVSEKLFF.

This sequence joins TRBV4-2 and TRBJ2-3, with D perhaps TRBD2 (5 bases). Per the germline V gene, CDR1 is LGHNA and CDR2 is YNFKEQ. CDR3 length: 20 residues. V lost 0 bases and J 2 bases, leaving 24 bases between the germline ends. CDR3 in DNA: TGTGCCAGCAGCCAAGATCCTGCTAGCCCGGGAATTGCCTACACAGATACGCAGTATTTT. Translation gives CASSQDPASPGIAYTDTQYF.

The CDR3 loop reads CASSDSNLWTSGRYPDTQYF. In DNA form, the CDR3 reads TGTGCCAGCAGTGACTCGAATCTTTGGACTAGCGGGAGGTACCCAGATACGCAGTATTTT. The chain links TRBV6-4 to TRBJ2-3; 14 bases are a match to TRBD2. Germline assignment: CDR1 MRHNA and CDR2 SNTAGT. J was trimmed by 4 bases and V by 0 bases; bases with no gene match: 12. The CDR3 extends over 20 amino acids.

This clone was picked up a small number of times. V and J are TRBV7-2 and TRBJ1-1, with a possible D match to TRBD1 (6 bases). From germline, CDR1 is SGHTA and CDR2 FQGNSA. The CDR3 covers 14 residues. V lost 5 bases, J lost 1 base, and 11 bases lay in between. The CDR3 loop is CASSLGHWNTEAFF. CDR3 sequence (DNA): TGTGCCAGCAGCCTGGGACACTGGAACACTGAAGCTTTCTTT.

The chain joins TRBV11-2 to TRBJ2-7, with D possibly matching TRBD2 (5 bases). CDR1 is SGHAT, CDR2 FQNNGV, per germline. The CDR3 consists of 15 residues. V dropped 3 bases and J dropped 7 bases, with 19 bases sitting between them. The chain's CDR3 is CASSFRSNPTTEQYF. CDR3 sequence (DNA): TGTGCCAGCAGCTTCCGGAGCAACCCGACTACAGAGCAGTACTTC.

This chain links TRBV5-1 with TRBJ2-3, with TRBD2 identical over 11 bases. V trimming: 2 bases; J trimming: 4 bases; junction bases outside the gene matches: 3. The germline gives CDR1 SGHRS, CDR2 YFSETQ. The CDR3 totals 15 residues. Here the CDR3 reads CASSFLLAGADTQYF. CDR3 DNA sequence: TGCGCCAGCAGCTTCTTACTAGCGGGAGCAGATACGCAGTATTTT.

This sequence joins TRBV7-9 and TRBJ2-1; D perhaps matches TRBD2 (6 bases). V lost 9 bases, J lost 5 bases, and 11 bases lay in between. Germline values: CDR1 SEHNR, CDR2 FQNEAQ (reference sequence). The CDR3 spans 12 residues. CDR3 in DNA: TGTGCCAGTTACTCGGGGGACAATGAGCAGTTCTTC. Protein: CASYSGDNEQFF.

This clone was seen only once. The CDR3 DNA reads TGTGCCACCAGCCGTATTGCATCCTATACGCAGTATTTT. Protein sequence: CATSRIASYTQYF. This sequence joins TRBV15 and TRBJ2-3, with D uncertain. Germline CDR1 is LNHNV and CDR2 is YYDKDF (reference sequence). The germline V and J ends were trimmed by 5 bases and 7 bases, with 13 bases remaining between them. This CDR3 is built from 13 residues.

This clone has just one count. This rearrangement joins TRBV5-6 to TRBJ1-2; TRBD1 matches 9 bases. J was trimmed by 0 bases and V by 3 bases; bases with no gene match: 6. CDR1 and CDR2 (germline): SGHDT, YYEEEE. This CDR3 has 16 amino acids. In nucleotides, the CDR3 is TGTGCCAGCAGCTCTTTGGACAGGGGAGCTAACTATGGCTACACCTTC. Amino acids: CASSSLDRGANYGYTF.

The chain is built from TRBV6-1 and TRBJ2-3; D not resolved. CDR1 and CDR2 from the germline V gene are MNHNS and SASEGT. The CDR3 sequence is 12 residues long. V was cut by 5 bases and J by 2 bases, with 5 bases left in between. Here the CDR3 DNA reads TGTGCCAGCAGTCCTAACACAGATACGCAGTATTTT. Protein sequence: CASSPNTDTQYF.

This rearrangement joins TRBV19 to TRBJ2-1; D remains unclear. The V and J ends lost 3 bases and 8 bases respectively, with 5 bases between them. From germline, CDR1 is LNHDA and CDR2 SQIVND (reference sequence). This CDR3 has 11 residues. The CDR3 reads CASSIIDEQFF. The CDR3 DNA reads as TGTGCCAGTAGTATTATTGATGAGCAGTTCTTC.

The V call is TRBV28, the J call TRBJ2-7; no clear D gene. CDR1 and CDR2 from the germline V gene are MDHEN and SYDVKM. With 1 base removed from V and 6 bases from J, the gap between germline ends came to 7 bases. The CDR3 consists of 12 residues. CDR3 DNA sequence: TGTGCCAGCAGTTTATCATTCTCCGAGCAGTACTTC. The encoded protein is CASSLSFSEQYF.

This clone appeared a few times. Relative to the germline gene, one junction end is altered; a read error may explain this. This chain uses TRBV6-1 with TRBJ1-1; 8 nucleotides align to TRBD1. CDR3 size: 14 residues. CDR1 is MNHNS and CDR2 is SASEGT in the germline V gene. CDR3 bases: TGTGCCAGCAGTCCCGGACAGGGCTACTTAGGGGATCTATTT. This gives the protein CASSPGQGYLGDLF.